A selection of T cell receptor beta chains follows, all from one sample in a study of T cell repertoires in cytomegalovirus infection. TCRdb processed the reads anew with MiXCR; each CDR3 protein has one entry. The data hold roughly 720,000 distinct CDR3 sequences, with 35% to 45% observed a single time. The sequencing input was PBMCs. The source of these receptors is a human donor in good health (CMV status not recorded). Some clones in this sample may be carry-over from other donors' samples. Both conserved end residues are part of each CDR3. The order of the fields is J gene, V gene, clone size, D gene, CDR3 protein, CDR3 DNA. The D gene is left open where the match is weak. The size field is filled for only some rows; it gives once, few, many or a size class.

TRBJ2-3,TRBV12-3/TRBV12-4,NA,NA,CASSRLVWDTQYF,TGTGCCAGCAGTAGACTAGTATGGGATACGCAGTATTTT
TRBJ1-3,TRBV7-2,many,NA,CASSIDGLSGNTIYF,TGTGCCAGCAGCATTGACGGTCTCTCTGGAAACACCATATATTTT
TRBJ2-3,TRBV28,NA,NA,CAAGDLTDTQYF,TGTGCCGCCGGGGACCTCACAGATACGCAGTATTTT
TRBJ2-3,TRBV28,few,TRBD1,CASSYGTGGTDTQYF,TGTGCCAGCAGTTATGGGACAGGGGGCACAGATACGCAGTATTTT
TRBJ1-4,TRBV12-3/TRBV12-4,NA,NA,CASSSGAGGEKLFF,TGTGCCAGCAGTTCGGGGGCCGGGGGTGAAAAACTGTTTTTT
TRBJ2-1,TRBV19,NA,NA,CASTPSGDDEQFF,TGTGCCAGCACTCCTTCGGGAGATGATGAGCAGTTCTTC
TRBJ2-3,TRBV20-1,NA,TRBD2,CSARRSSGSGTDTQYF,TGCAGTGCTAGACGGTCTAGCGGGAGCGGCACAGATACGCAGTATTTT
TRBJ1-1,TRBV4-2,few,NA,CASSQGPKAEAFF,TGTGCCAGCAGCCAAGGTCCGAAGGCTGAAGCTTTCTTT
TRBJ2-1,TRBV7-9,few,TRBD2,CASSLIAGQNEQFF,TGTGCCAGCAGCTTAATAGCGGGGCAAAATGAGCAGTTCTTC
TRBJ1-2,TRBV7-2,many,NA,CASSLVIGGLYGYTF,TGTGCCAGCAGCTTAGTGATCGGGGGGCTCTATGGCTACACCTTC
TRBJ1-1,TRBV7-6,many,TRBD1,CASSLEGGLAEAFF,TGTGCCAGCAGCCTCGAAGGGGGCTTGGCTGAAGCTTTCTTT
TRBJ2-7,TRBV27,few,TRBD2,CASSLILAGGKYEQYF,TGTGCCAGCAGTTTGATACTAGCGGGGGGCAAATACGAGCAGTACTTC
TRBJ1-6,TRBV28,NA,TRBD1,CASSLLSGTGDNSPLHF,TGTGCCAGCAGCCTCTTATCCGGGACAGGGGATAATTCACCCCTCCACTTT
TRBJ1-1,TRBV30,few,NA,CAWSGVAVNTEAFF,TGTGCCTGGAGCGGCGTCGCGGTGAACACTGAAGCTTTCTTT
TRBJ1-2,TRBV20-1,NA,TRBD1,CSAPLDRGNYGYTF,TGCAGTGCTCCCCTAGACAGGGGTAACTATGGCTACACCTTC
TRBJ1-2,TRBV5-4,NA,TRBD1,CASSLNTGENGYTF,TGTGCCAGCAGCTTGAACACAGGGGAAAATGGCTACACCTTC
TRBJ1-6,TRBV7-8,many,NA,CASSLATGNSPLHF,TGTGCCAGCAGCTTAGCAACAGGGAATTCACCCCTCCACTTT
TRBJ1-3,TRBV6-5,few,NA,CASSYRGRNTIYF,TGTGCCAGCAGTTACCGGGGTCGAAACACCATATATTTT
TRBJ1-5,TRBV27,once,NA,CASSLYGRRGQPQHF,TGTGCCAGCAGTTTATACGGTAGACGGGGTCAGCCCCAGCATTTT
TRBJ2-1,TRBV11-2,NA,TRBD2,CASSFSSGSYEQLF,TGTGCCAGCAGCTTTTCTAGCGGGAGCTATGAGCAGTTATTC
TRBJ1-4,TRBV27,NA,NA,CASRSSGFGVEKLFF,TGTGCCAGCCGGTCATCAGGGTTTGGAGTTGAAAAACTGTTTTTT
TRBJ1-1,TRBV7-2,many,NA,CASSLSWGTEAFF,TGTGCCAGCAGCTTAAGCTGGGGCACTGAAGCTTTCTTT
TRBJ1-4,TRBV11-2,few,NA,CASSLDLNRKLFF,TGTGCCAGCAGCTTAGACCTTAATCGAAAACTGTTTTTT
TRBJ2-5,TRBV19,NA,NA,CASSRADQETQYF,TGTGCCAGTAGTAGGGCGGATCAAGAGACCCAGTACTTC
TRBJ2-6,TRBV7-6,NA,TRBD1,CASSAHRGISGANVLTF,TGTGCCAGCAGCGCCCACAGGGGGATCTCTGGGGCCAACGTCCTGACTTTC
TRBJ1-4,TRBV25-1,NA,NA,CASSVWEIGEKLFF,TGTGCCAGCAGTGTATGGGAGATAGGAGAAAAACTGTTTTTT
TRBJ2-2,TRBV6-5,NA,NA,CASGPLEGLVTSNTGELFF,TGTGCCAGCGGTCCGCTCGAAGGACTGGTAACCTCGAACACCGGGGAGCTGTTTTTT
TRBJ2-5,TRBV7-6,NA,NA,CSSSFLSRETQYF,TGTTCCAGCAGCTTCCTGAGTAGGGAGACCCAATACTTC
TRBJ2-5,TRBV20-1,few,NA,CSARIDSETQYF,TGCAGTGCTCGGATCGACTCGGAGACCCAGTACTTC
TRBJ1-2,TRBV25-1,NA,NA,CASSEYVGRYRRGFYGYTF,TGTGCCAGCAGTGAATACGTAGGCCGGTACAGAAGGGGTTTCTATGGCTACACCTTC
TRBJ1-1,TRBV19,NA,TRBD1,CASKKLGMQGAMTEAFF,TGTGCCAGTAAAAAACTGGGAATGCAGGGGGCGATGACTGAAGCTTTCTTT
TRBJ2-1,TRBV6-6,NA,TRBD1,CASSVRDRVHDEQFF,TGTGCCAGCAGTGTACGGGACAGGGTGCATGATGAGCAGTTCTTC
TRBJ2-3,TRBV28,few,TRBD2,CASLPGGGSGGERNTQYF,TGTGCCAGCCTACCCGGTGGGGGGTCGGGAGGCGAGAGGAATACGCAGTATTTT
TRBJ1-1,TRBV2,few,NA,CASLDRLLNTEAFF,TGTGCCAGCTTAGACCGCCTACTGAACACTGAAGCTTTCTTT
TRBJ2-7,TRBV7-2,many,TRBD2,CASSKKGGPGEQYF,TGTGCCAGCAGTAAAAAGGGAGGGCCCGGCGAGCAGTACTTC
TRBJ2-3,TRBV7-2,NA,NA,CATGTGSPDTQYF,TGTGCCACCGGGACTGGATCACCAGATACGCAGTATTTT
TRBJ2-5,TRBV20-1,NA,TRBD1,CSARGAGQGFGQETQYF,TGCAGTGCTAGGGGAGCGGGACAGGGTTTCGGGCAAGAGACCCAGTACTTC
TRBJ2-1,TRBV12-3/TRBV12-4,NA,TRBD1,CASSRQGGPYNEQFF,TGTGCCAGCAGCCGACAGGGGGGCCCCTACAATGAGCAGTTCTTC
TRBJ2-7,TRBV12-3/TRBV12-4,NA,TRBD1,CASRGDRGAYEQYF,TGTGCCAGCAGGGGGGACAGGGGGGCCTACGAGCAGTACTTC
TRBJ1-1,TRBV20-1,NA,TRBD1,CSARRGTGSVLNTEAFF,TGCAGTGCTAGACGTGGGACAGGTAGCGTCCTTAACACTGAAGCTTTCTTT
TRBJ1-5,TRBV12-3/TRBV12-4,NA,TRBD1,CASSPYRGDNQPQHF,TGTGCCAGCAGTCCGTACAGGGGGGACAATCAGCCCCAGCATTTT
TRBJ2-7,TRBV7-2,few,TRBD2,CASSLGTSGTSGQYF,TGTGCCAGCAGCTTAGGGACTAGCGGGACCTCGGGGCAGTACTTC
TRBJ2-7,TRBV29-1,NA,TRBD1,CSVTKGAAYEQYF,TGCAGCGTGACCAAGGGGGCAGCATACGAGCAGTACTTC
TRBJ1-1,TRBV12-5,NA,TRBD1,CASGLLHGTGNTEAFF,TGTGCTAGTGGTTTGCTACACGGGACAGGGAACACTGAAGCTTTCTTT
TRBJ1-4,TRBV6-5,few,TRBD1,CASKDRGLATNEKLFF,TGTGCCAGCAAGGACAGGGGGCTCGCAACTAATGAAAAACTGTTTTTT
TRBJ2-2,TRBV9,NA,TRBD2,CASSVEAGGLTGELFF,TGTGCCAGCAGCGTAGAAGCGGGGGGACTCACCGGGGAGCTGTTTTTT
TRBJ2-1,TRBV29-1,NA,TRBD1,CSVFDRGYEQFF,TGCAGCGTGTTCGACAGGGGCTATGAGCAGTTCTTC
TRBJ1-1,TRBV28,once,TRBD1,CASSLQGKQGVAFF,TGTGCCAGCAGTTTACAAGGAAAACAGGGGGTTGCTTTCTTT
TRBJ2-2,TRBV5-1,few,TRBD2,CASSPRVSGSRGELFF,TGCGCCAGCAGCCCGCGAGTGAGCGGGAGCCGTGGGGAGCTGTTTTTT
TRBJ2-7,TRBV28,few,NA,CASSPEGSSYEQYF,TGTGCCAGCAGTCCCGAGGGGAGCTCCTACGAGCAGTACTTC
TRBJ1-6,TRBV7-2,once,NA,CAGSLRGEPLHF,TGTGCCGGCAGCTTGAGGGGGGAACCCCTCCACTTT
TRBJ1-1,TRBV20-1,NA,NA,CSASGVRNTEAFF,TGCAGTGCTAGTGGGGTGCGGAACACTGAAGCTTTCTTT
TRBJ2-1,TRBV7-2,few,NA,CASSLEGLNYNEQFF,TGTGCCAGCAGCTTAGAAGGTTTAAACTACAATGAGCAGTTCTTC